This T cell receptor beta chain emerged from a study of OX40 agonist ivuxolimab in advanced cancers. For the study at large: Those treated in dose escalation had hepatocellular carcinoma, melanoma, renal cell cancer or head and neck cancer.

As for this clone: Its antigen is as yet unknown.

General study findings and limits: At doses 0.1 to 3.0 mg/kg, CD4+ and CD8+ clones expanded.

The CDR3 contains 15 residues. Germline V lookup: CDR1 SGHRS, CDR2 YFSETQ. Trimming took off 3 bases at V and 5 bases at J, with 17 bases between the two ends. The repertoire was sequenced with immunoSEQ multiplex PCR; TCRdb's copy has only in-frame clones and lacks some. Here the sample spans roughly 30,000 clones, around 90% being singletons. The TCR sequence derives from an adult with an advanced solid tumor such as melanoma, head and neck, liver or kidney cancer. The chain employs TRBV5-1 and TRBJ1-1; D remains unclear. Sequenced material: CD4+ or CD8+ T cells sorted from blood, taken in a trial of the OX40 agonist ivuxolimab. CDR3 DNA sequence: TGCGCCAGCAGCTACGAGACACCTTTGGGGACTGAAGCTTTCTTT. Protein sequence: CASSYETPLGTEAFF.